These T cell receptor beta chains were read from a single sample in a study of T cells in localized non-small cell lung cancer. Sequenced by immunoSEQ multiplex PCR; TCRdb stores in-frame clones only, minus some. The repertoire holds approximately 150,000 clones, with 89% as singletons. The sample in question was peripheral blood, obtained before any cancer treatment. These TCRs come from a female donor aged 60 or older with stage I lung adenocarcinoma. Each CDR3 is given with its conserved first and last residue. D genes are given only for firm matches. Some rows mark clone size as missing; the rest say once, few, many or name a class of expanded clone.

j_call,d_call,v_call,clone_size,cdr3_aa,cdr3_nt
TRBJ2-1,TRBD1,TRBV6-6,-,CASSYLGQGGQFF,TGTGCCAGCAGTTACTTAGGACAGGGTGGGCAGTTCTTC
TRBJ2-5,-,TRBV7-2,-,CASSPNSGGETQYF,TGTGCCAGCAGCCCAAACTCGGGTGGGGAGACCCAGTACTTC
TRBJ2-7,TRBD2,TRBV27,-,CASSLSSGGRFYEQYF,TGTGCCAGCAGTTTGTCATCCGGCGGGAGGTTTTACGAGCAGTACTTC
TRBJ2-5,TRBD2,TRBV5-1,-,CASSATSGRETQYF,TGCGCCAGCAGCGCAACTAGCGGGAGAGAGACCCAGTACTTC
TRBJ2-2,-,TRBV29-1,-,CSVRAPNTGELFF,TGCAGCGTGAGGGCTCCGAACACCGGGGAGCTGTTTTTT
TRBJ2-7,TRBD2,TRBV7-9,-,CASSEIREDEQYF,TGTGCCAGCAGCGAGATCCGGGAGGACGAGCAGTACTTC
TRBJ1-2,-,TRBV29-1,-,CSDTGTTYGYTF,TGCAGCGATACCGGGACAACCTATGGCTACACCTTC
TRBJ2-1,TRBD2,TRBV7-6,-,CASSLRPPGLAGGGYNEQFF,TGTGCCAGCAGCTTGCGTCCCCCGGGACTAGCGGGAGGGGGTTACAATGAGCAGTTCTTC
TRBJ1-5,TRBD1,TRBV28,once,CASSSRDRPQHF,TGTGCCAGCAGTTCCCGGGACAGACCCCAGCATTTT
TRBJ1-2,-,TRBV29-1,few,CSVGPDYNYGYTF,TGCAGCGTTGGGCCAGACTATAACTATGGCTACACCTTC
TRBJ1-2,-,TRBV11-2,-,CASSLDRGSGYTF,TGTGCCAGCAGCTTAGATCGGGGATCTGGCTACACCTTC
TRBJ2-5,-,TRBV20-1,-,CSASRDETQYF,TGCAGTGCAAGTAGGGACGAGACCCAGTACTTC
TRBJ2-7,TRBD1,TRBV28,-,CASVRDRGLDEQYF,TGTGCCAGCGTCCGGGACAGGGGTCTGGACGAGCAGTACTTC
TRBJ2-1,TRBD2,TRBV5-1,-,CASSLGGGSGEQFF,TGCGCCAGCAGCTTGGGTGGCGGGAGTGGTGAGCAGTTCTTC
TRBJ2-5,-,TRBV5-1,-,CASSASPQETQYF,TGCGCCAGCAGCGCGTCGCCTCAAGAGACCCAGTACTTC
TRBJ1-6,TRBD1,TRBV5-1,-,CASSLVYRGLGSPLHF,TGCGCCAGCAGCTTGGTTTACAGGGGACTTGGTTCACCCCTCCACTTT
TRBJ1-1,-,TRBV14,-,CASSQGFVTEAFF,TGTGCCAGCAGCCAGGGGTTCGTTACTGAAGCTTTCTTT
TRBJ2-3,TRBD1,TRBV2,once,CASSDRGPITDTQYF,TGTGCCAGCAGCGACAGGGGGCCGATCACAGATACGCAGTATTTT
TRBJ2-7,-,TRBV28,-,CASSLRLAPYEQYF,TGTGCCAGCAGTTTACGGTTAGCACCCTACGAGCAGTACTTC
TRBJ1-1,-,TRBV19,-,CASTPTGSTEAFF,TGTGCCAGTACCCCTACAGGGTCCACTGAAGCTTTCTTT
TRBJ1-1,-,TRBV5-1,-,CASSPRGVDSEAFF,TGCGCCAGCAGCCCCAGGGGCGTCGACTCTGAAGCTTTCTTT
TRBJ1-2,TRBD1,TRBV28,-,CASTLAHRGSYGYTF,TGTGCCAGCACCTTGGCCCACAGGGGATCTTATGGCTACACCTTC
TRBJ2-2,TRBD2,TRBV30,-,CAWRAGARTGELFF,TGTGCCTGGAGAGCGGGAGCCAGGACCGGGGAGCTGTTTTTT
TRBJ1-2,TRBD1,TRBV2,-,CASSQRQGMLTFPF,TGTGCCAGCAGTCAGAGACAGGGGATGCTTACATTTCCCTTC
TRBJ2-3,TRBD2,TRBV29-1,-,CSVEVVGLAATSTDTQYF,TGCAGCGTTGAAGTGGTCGGACTAGCGGCTACTAGCACAGATACGCAGTATTTT
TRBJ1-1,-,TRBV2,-,CASSAGANTEAFF,TGTGCCAGCAGTGCTGGGGCCAACACTGAAGCTTTCTTT
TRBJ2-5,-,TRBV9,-,CASSAWTTQETQYF,TGTGCCAGCAGCGCCTGGACTACCCAAGAGACCCAGTACTTC
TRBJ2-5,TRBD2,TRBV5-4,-,CASSLSTSGRSETQYF,TGTGCCAGCAGCTTGTCGACTAGCGGGAGATCAGAGACCCAGTACTTC
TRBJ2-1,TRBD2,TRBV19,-,CATRLAGVHYNEQFF,TGTGCCACCAGGTTAGCGGGAGTACACTACAATGAGCAGTTCTTC
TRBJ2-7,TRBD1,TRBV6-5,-,CASSRTGTGYEQYF,TGTGCCAGCAGCAGGACCGGGACAGGGTACGAGCAGTACTTC
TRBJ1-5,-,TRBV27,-,CASSRYQGNQPQHF,TGTGCCAGCAGCCGTTATCAGGGGAATCAGCCCCAGCATTTT
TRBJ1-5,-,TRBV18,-,CASSPQGLGIGNQPQHF,TGTGCCAGCTCACCACAGGGCTTGGGGATTGGCAATCAGCCCCAGCATTTT
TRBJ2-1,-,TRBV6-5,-,CASRQTGMDEQFF,TGTGCCAGCAGACAGACAGGAATGGATGAGCAGTTCTTC
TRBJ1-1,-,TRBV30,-,CAWYGWGEYAFF,TGTGCCTGGTATGGGTGGGGCGAGTACGCTTTCTTT
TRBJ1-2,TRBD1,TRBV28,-,CASSTGGNGYTF,TGTGCCAGCAGTACAGGGGGCAATGGCTACACCTTC
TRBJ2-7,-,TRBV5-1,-,CASSLGDASSYEQYF,TGCGCCAGCAGCTTGGGGGACGCGAGCTCCTACGAGCAGTACTTC
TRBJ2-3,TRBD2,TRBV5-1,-,CASSLSGRAPRTDTQYF,TGCGCCAGCAGCTTAAGCGGGAGGGCCCCAAGGACAGATACGCAGTATTTT
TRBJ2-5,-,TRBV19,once,CASSIRGIWGQETQYF,TGTGCCAGTAGTATTAGGGGTATCTGGGGCCAAGAGACCCAGTACTTC
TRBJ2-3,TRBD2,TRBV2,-,CASSPGLSTDTQYF,TGTGCCAGCTCCCCGGGACTAAGCACAGATACGCAGTATTTT
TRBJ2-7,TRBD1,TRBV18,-,CASSPFGTDTREQYF,TGTGCCAGCTCACCATTCGGGACAGACACCCGAGAGCAGTACTTC
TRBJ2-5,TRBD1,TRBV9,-,CASSVEWTGGDGWETQYF,TGTGCCAGCAGCGTAGAATGGACAGGGGGCGACGGATGGGAGACCCAGTACTTC
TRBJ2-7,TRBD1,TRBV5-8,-,CASSLGLQGVYEQYF,TGTGCCAGCAGCTTGGGTCTCCAGGGGGTCTACGAGCAGTACTTC
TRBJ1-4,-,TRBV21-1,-,CAIVLLFTGTASSQLFF,TGTGCCATCGTACTGCTTTTCACCGGGACAGCATCCTCTCAGCTGTTTTTT
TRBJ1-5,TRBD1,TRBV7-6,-,CASSLGQGQGQPQHF,TGTGCCAGCAGCTTAGGACAGGGGCAAGGCCAGCCCCAGCATTTT
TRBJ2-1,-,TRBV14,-,CASSQDLGPNGDEQFF,TGTGCCAGCAGCCAAGATTTGGGGCCCAACGGCGATGAGCAGTTCTTC
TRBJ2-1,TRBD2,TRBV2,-,CASQSPAGVNEQFF,TGTGCCAGCCAGAGTCCAGCGGGAGTAAATGAGCAGTTCTTC
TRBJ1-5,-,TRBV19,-,CASSIQNNQPQHF,TGTGCCAGTAGTATTCAAAATAATCAGCCCCAGCATTTT
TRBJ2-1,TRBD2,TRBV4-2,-,CASSQVSSSGNEQFF,TGTGCCAGCAGCCAAGTCAGTTCTAGCGGCAATGAGCAGTTCTTC
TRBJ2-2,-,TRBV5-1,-,CASSLRSEANTGELFF,TGCGCCAGCAGCTTGAGGTCGGAGGCGAACACCGGGGAGCTGTTTTTT
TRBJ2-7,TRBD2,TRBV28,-,CAYGGASPNYEQYF,TGTGCCTACGGGGGGGCCTCGCCAAACTACGAGCAGTACTTC
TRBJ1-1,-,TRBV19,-,CASSLTWAVDTEAFF,TGTGCCAGTAGTTTAACTTGGGCCGTTGACACTGAAGCTTTCTTT
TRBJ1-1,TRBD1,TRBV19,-,CASGTESLSVMNTEAFF,TGTGCCAGTGGGACAGAGAGTTTATCGGTCATGAACACTGAAGCTTTCTTT
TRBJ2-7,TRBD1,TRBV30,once,CAWSDIGQGLSEQYF,TGTGCCTGGAGTGATATAGGACAGGGGTTATCCGAGCAGTACTTC
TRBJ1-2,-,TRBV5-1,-,CASSLVGADGYTF,TGCGCCAGCAGCTTGGTAGGGGCGGATGGCTACACCTTC
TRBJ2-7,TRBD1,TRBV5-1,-,CASSPLPGTGVEQYF,TGCGCCAGCAGCCCCCTTCCCGGGACAGGGGTCGAGCAGTACTTC